Listed here are 9 T cell receptor beta chains from one sample, sequenced in a study of blood T cell repertoires in COVID-19. TCRdb keeps only in-frame clones here, not all; method: immunoSEQ multiplex PCR. The sample lists 200,000 to 250,000 clones, roughly 90% occurring once. Sample: PBMCs or T cells enriched from blood (not recorded which). All receptors come from a man younger than 35 with acute COVID-19.

This rearrangement joins TRBV4-3 to TRBJ2-3, with 11 bases aligning to TRBD2. The germline CDR1 and CDR2 sequences are LGHNA and YSLEER. The length of the CDR3 is 16 residues. Germline trimming cut 0 bases from V and 4 bases from J; bases unmatched to any gene: 3. CDR3 protein: CASSQDLAGGADTQYF. The CDR3 DNA sequence: TGCGCCAGCAGCCAAGATCTAGCGGGAGGTGCAGATACGCAGTATTTT.

V and J are TRBV3-1 (or the pseudogene TRBV3-2) and TRBJ2-3; 9 positions match TRBD2. CDR3 length: 18 amino acids. CDR1 and CDR2 from the germline V gene are LGHDT and YNNKEL (reference sequence). V lost 0 bases to trimming and J lost 5 bases; unmatched junction nucleotides: 12. CDR3 bases: TGTGCCAGCAGCCAAGAAGGGGGGCGCGGGAGGGCCAGAGATACGCAGTATTTT. It encodes CASSQEGGRGRARDTQYF.

The rearrangement links TRBV28 to TRBJ1-5; 7 positions agree with TRBD1. Germline V gives CDR1 MDHEN, CDR2 SYDVKM. This CDR3 contains 17 residues. V was pared by 3 bases and J by 2 bases, with 10 bases of the junction left unmatched. For the CDR3, the DNA is TGTGCCAGCAGTTTGGGTACAGGGGTAGTCGGCAATCAGCCCCAGCATTTT. Amino acid sequence: CASSLGTGVVGNQPQHF.

The rearrangement joins TRBV27 to TRBJ1-2, with TRBD1 identical over 8 bases. Germline V gives CDR1 MNHEY, CDR2 SMNVEV (reference sequence). The CDR3 has 13 amino acids. The J segment lost 5 bases and the V segment lost 3 bases, leaving 2 bases of the junction unmatched. CDR3 nucleotide sequence: TGTGCCAGCAGTTTCAGGGGGCTGTATGGCTACACCTTC. This codes for CASSFRGLYGYTF.

The genes are TRBV7-9 and TRBJ2-4, with 7 bases identical to TRBD1. Germline lookup yields CDR1 SEHNR and CDR2 FQNEAQ (reference sequence). V was pared by 4 bases and J by 8 bases, with 5 bases of the junction left unmatched. The CDR3 totals 13 residues. In DNA form, the CDR3 reads TGTGCCAGCAGCTGGACAGGTTCGCACATTCAGTACTTC. Translating it yields CASSWTGSHIQYF.

The J gene is TRBJ2-1, the V gene TRBV6-5, with a tentative D call TRBD2 (6 bases). Germline CDR1 and CDR2: MNHEY and SVGAGI. The V end lost 7 bases, the J end lost 4 bases, and 14 bases lay between the germline ends. The CDR3 extends over 14 amino acids. CDR3 amino acids: CASTQSGSYNEQFF. The CDR3 DNA reads TGTGCCAGCACTCAGAGCGGGTCTTACAATGAGCAGTTCTTC.

CDR3 loop: CASSSWTGDGTGELFF. The DNA for the CDR3 is TGTGCCAGCAGCTCGTGGACAGGGGACGGCACCGGGGAGCTGTTTTTT. The chain recombines TRBV7-9 with TRBJ2-2; 9 positions match TRBD1. Germline lookup yields CDR1 SEHNR and CDR2 FQNEAQ (reference sequence). CDR3 length equals 16 residues. V lost 4 bases, J lost 4 bases, and 7 bases stayed unmatched.

This clone was observed a single time. J is TRBJ2-7 and V is TRBV6-5, with D possibly matching TRBD2 (5 bases). In germline, CDR1 is MNHEY, CDR2 SVGAGI. The CDR3 consists of 12 residues. V was cut by 8 bases and J by 6 bases, with 14 bases left in between. In DNA, the CDR3 is TGTGCCAGCCAGGAGGCGGTAATCGAGCAGTACTTC. This encodes CASQEAVIEQYF.

This rearrangement joins TRBV5-1 to TRBJ2-5, with 7 bases that match TRBD2. The CDR3 has 14 amino acids. The germline V gene encodes CDR1 SGHRS and CDR2 YFSETQ. Germline trimming cut 0 bases from V and 4 bases from J; bases unmatched to any gene: 3. The CDR3 nucleotides are TGCGCCAGCAGCTTGGCGGCGGGAGTAGAGACCCAGTACTTC. Translated: CASSLAAGVETQYF.